Each of the 5 T cell receptor beta chains below was sequenced from the same sample in a study of T-cell reconstitution after alpha-beta-depleted transplantation in children. The TCRbeta library incorporated unique molecular identifiers. TCRdb reprocessed the PCR reads via MiXCR and lists one record per CDR3 protein. The repertoire consists of hundreds of thousands of distinct CDR3 sequences, with 15% to 20% occurring once and the leading ten covering roughly 41%. The sample in question was PBMCs, mostly from graft donor cells, obtained 360 days after TCRalphabeta/CD19-depleted stem cell transplant. These receptors were obtained from a male patient aged 2 to 10 who had a stem cell transplant for acute lymphoblastic leukemia, so the T cells may come from the graft donor.

This clonotype turned up a few times. This sequence joins TRBV4-2 and TRBJ2-5; D is perhaps TRBD2 (6 bases). CDR1 is LGHNA, CDR2 YNFKEQ, per germline. Trimming stripped 4 bases from V and 1 base from J, with 13 bases between. This CDR3 region has 15 residues. The chain's CDR3 is CASSPTVGGQETQYF. The CDR3 DNA reads TGTGCCAGCAGCCCGACGGTGGGGGGCCAAGAGACCCAGTACTTC.

The rearrangement joins TRBV20-1 to TRBJ2-5, with 9 positions matching TRBD2. CDR1 is DFQATT and CDR2 is SNEGSKA in the germline V gene (reference sequence). This CDR3 comprises 14 residues. V lost 4 bases and J lost 4; bases outside the gene matches: 7. In DNA form, the CDR3 reads TGCAGTGCTATAAGGCGGGAGGGCTTAGAGACCCAGTACTTC. Translating gives CSAIRREGLETQYF.

This clonotype showed up many times. V gene TRBV7-2 combines with J gene TRBJ2-3; either TRBD1 or TRBD2 may supply D (6 bases each). The V gene's germline CDR1 is SGHTA and CDR2 FQGNSA. The CDR3 spans 18 residues. The V end lost 7 bases, the J end lost 2 bases, and 25 bases lay between the germline ends. The CDR3 DNA sequence: TGTGCCAGCAACAGACCATATGCCCGGGGGCCCTACACAGATACGCAGTATTTT. Translating it yields CASNRPYARGPYTDTQYF.

J is TRBJ1-2 and V is TRBV20-1; D unresolved. V lost 5 bases and J 3 bases, leaving 10 bases between the germline ends. The CDR3 is 12 residues long. In germline, CDR1 is DFQATT, CDR2 SNEGSKA (reference sequence). The CDR3 region is CSASDRYYGYTF. The CDR3 DNA sequence: TGCAGTGCTTCCGACCGATACTATGGCTACACCTTC.

This clonotype was recorded many times. The rearrangement joins TRBV7-3 to TRBJ2-7; 9 positions match TRBD2. Germline CDR1 reads SGHTA; CDR2 reads FQGTGA. CDR3 size: 13 residues. The junction had 3 bases not matched to a gene; V was cut back by 2 bases and J by 7 bases. The CDR3 protein is CASSLSGLAEQYF. Here the CDR3 DNA reads TGTGCCAGCAGCTTATCAGGACTAGCGGAGCAGTACTTC.